The rows below give T cell receptor beta chains drawn from one sample of a study of T cell responses to AZD1222 COVID-19 vaccine. Clones were read by immunoSEQ multiplex PCR, and TCRdb kept only the in-frame ones, dropping some. The sample has roughly 93,000 clones; 80% to 90% are singletons. The source material was peripheral blood, sampled on day 0 of AZD1222 vaccination. The receptors shown here come from an adult in good health. The CDR3 runs from the conserved cysteine through the conserved F or W. Some rows mark clone size as missing; the rest say once, few, many or name a class of expanded clone.

v_call	clone_size	j_call	cdr3_aa
TRBV6-2/TRBV6-3	-	TRBJ1-5	CASTPGNSNQPQHF
TRBV2	-	TRBJ2-5	CASSEAQGKETQYF
TRBV2	-	TRBJ1-1	CASSERPDRGNTEAFF
TRBV9	-	TRBJ2-1	CASSVGTSGHEQFF
TRBV19	once	TRBJ2-7	CASSIVPGGSYEQYF
TRBV27	-	TRBJ1-2	CASSLSPTNPYGYTF
TRBV5-4	once	TRBJ2-7	CASSLWGGNPREQYF
TRBV27	-	TRBJ2-4	CASSLGTTSKNIQYF
TRBV5-1	-	TRBJ1-2	CASSSGTVDNYGYTF
TRBV6-5	-	TRBJ1-2	CASSQKGGAYGYTF
TRBV7-9	-	TRBJ2-1	CASSSIHNEQFF
TRBV27	-	TRBJ2-3	CASSAGESTDTQYF
TRBV9	-	TRBJ1-4	CASSVDSRGNSNEKLFF
TRBV5-1	-	TRBJ2-2	CASSLRAGGQSTGELFF
TRBV19	-	TRBJ1-5	CASSTVNQPQHF
TRBV29-1	-	TRBJ1-5	CSVELGVNQPQHF
TRBV10-3	-	TRBJ2-7	CAISGGRGYSEQYF
TRBV5-6	once	TRBJ2-5	CASSSPAREETQYF
TRBV9	-	TRBJ1-6	CASSGKGLGNSPLHF
TRBV7-6	-	TRBJ1-6	CASSLRGSSPLHF
TRBV3-1/TRBV3-2	-	TRBJ2-1	CASSQGGQRFHNEQFF
TRBV11-2	-	TRBJ2-3	CASGYPSGGAYTQYF
TRBV10-1	-	TRBJ2-7	CASSETGGKVHEQYF
TRBV30	-	TRBJ1-6	CAWGGGGHSPLHF
TRBV7-2	-	TRBJ1-2	CASSLGFGYTF
TRBV6-5	-	TRBJ1-1	CASTGHGGANTEAFF
TRBV18	-	TRBJ2-1	CASSPFAPKNEQFF
TRBV5-5	-	TRBJ1-2	CASLDRPRFYGYTF
TRBV6-6	-	TRBJ1-5	CASSSNTDLPQHF
TRBV2	-	TRBJ1-5	CASRGGGNQPQHF
TRBV3-1/TRBV3-2	-	TRBJ2-1	CASSPTSGKDEQFF
TRBV15	-	TRBJ1-2	CATSRHPGGSGYTF
TRBV10-3	-	TRBJ1-5	CAISAELNQPQHF
TRBV7-2	-	TRBJ2-1	CASSLGLLSYNEQFF
TRBV5-8	few	TRBJ1-5	CASSFGDRGNQPQHF
TRBV18	once	TRBJ1-1	CASSLHPNTEAFF
TRBV7-2	few	TRBJ2-7	CASSLGASGAYEQYF
TRBV5-1	-	TRBJ2-5	CASGTQGGETQYF